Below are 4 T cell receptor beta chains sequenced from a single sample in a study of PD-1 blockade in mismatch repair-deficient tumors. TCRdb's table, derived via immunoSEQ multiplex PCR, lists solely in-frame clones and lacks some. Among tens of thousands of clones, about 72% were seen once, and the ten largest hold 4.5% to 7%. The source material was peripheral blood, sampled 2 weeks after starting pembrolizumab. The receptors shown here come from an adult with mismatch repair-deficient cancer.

In nucleotides, the CDR3 is TGTGCCAGCAGCTTGATTCTCCAAGAGACCCAGTACTTC. This sequence encodes CASSLILQETQYF. The chain employs TRBV7-2 and TRBJ2-5; D unresolved. Germline lookup yields CDR1 SGHTA and CDR2 FQGNSA. V dropped 3 bases and J dropped 1 base, with 6 bases sitting between them. The CDR3 is made up of 13 amino acids.

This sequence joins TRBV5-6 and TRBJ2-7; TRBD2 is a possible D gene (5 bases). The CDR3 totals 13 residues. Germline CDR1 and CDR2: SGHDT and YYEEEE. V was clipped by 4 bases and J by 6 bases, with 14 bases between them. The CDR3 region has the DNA TGTGCCAGCAGCCATGAGGGAAATACCGAGCAGTACTTC. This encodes CASSHEGNTEQYF.

The CDR3 is CSVRQALNTEAFF. Here the CDR3 DNA reads TGCAGCGTACGACAGGCCCTGAACACTGAAGCTTTCTTT. The chain couples TRBV29-1 to TRBJ1-1; the D gene is possibly TRBD1 (6 bases). V was shortened by 6 bases and J by 0 bases, with 11 bases between the two germline ends. In germline, CDR1 is SQVTM, CDR2 ANQGSEA. The CDR3 spans 13 residues.

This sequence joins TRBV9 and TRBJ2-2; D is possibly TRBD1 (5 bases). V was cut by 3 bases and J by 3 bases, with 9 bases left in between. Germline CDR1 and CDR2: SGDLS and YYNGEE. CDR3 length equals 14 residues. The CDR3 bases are TGTGCCAGCAGCGGACAGAAAGACACCGGGGAGCTGTTTTTT. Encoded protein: CASSGQKDTGELFF.